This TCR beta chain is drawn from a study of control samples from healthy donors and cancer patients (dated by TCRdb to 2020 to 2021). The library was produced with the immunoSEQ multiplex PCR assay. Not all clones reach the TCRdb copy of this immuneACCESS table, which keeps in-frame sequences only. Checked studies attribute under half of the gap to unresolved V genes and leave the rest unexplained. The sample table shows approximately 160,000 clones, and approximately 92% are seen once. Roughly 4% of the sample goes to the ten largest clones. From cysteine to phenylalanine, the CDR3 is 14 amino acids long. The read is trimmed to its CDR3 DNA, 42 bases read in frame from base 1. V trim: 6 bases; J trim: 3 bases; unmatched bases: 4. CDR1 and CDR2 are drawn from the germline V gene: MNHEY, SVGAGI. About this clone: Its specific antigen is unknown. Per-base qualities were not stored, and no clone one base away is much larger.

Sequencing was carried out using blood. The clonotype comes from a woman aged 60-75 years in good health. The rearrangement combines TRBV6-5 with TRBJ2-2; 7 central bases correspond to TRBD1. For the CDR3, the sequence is CASSWDRHTGELFF. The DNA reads TGTGCCAGCAGCTGGGACAGACACACCGGGGAGCTGTTTTTT.